Below are 23 T cell receptor beta chains sequenced from a single sample in a study of response to subunit inactivated influenza vaccine. TCRdb re-called the RT-PCR reads through MiXCR, storing one row per CDR3 protein. The sample includes about 480,000 distinct CDR3 sequences, roughly 13% of them seen just once. The source was PBMCs from blood, collected more than 35 days after vaccination. The receptors here all came from a man between 45 and 60 years old who received an inactivated influenza vaccine.

The V call is TRBV5-5, the J call TRBJ2-7; TRBD1 matches at 7 bases. CDR3 size: 16 residues. Looked up from germline, CDR1 is SGHKS and CDR2 is YYEKEE (reference sequence). The J segment lost 3 bases and the V segment lost 1 base, leaving 10 bases of the junction unmatched. Here the CDR3 reads CASSLIGTANLYEQYF. DNA of the CDR3: TGTGCCAGCAGCTTGATTGGGACAGCCAACCTCTACGAGCAGTACTTC.

CDR3 region: CASSYLRPGTGGYNEQFF. The CDR3 coding sequence is TGTGCCAGCAGTTACCTCCGCCCCGGGACAGGGGGATACAATGAGCAGTTCTTC. The chain employs TRBV6-2 or TRBV6-3 and TRBJ2-1, with 11 bases that match TRBD1. Per germline, CDR1 MNHEY and CDR2 SVGEGT. V was clipped by 2 bases and J by 4 bases; unmatched bases: 10. The CDR3 loop spans 18 amino acids.

The chain joins TRBV14 to TRBJ2-7, with 7 bases that match TRBD1. V lost 5 bases to trimming and J lost 6 bases; unmatched junction nucleotides: 4. Per germline, CDR1 SGHDN and CDR2 FVKESK. The CDR3 is 12 amino acids. The CDR3 DNA reads as TGTGCCAGCAGCTTGACAGGGATCGAGCAGTACTTC. Translated: CASSLTGIEQYF.

This clonotype was observed a few times. The chain employs TRBV4-2 and TRBJ1-5; 9 bases agree with TRBD1. The V segment lost 4 bases and the J segment 4 bases; nucleotides outside the gene matches: 5. Germline V gene sequence: CDR1 LGHNA, CDR2 YNFKEQ. The CDR3 contains 15 residues. This CDR3 is CASSPMDRGNQPQHF. The CDR3 DNA reads as TGTGCCAGCAGCCCCATGGACAGGGGTAATCAGCCCCAGCATTTT.

This clonotype was detected a few times. J is TRBJ2-2 and V is TRBV12-3 or TRBV12-4; TRBD2 is a possible D gene (7 bases). The V end lost 8 bases, the J end lost 4 bases, and 11 bases lay between the germline ends. The CDR3 sequence is 13 residues long. The CDR3 coding sequence is TGTGCCAGCGGGGGGGCAGGCACCGGGGAGCTGTTTTTT. Its protein is CASGGAGTGELFF.

This CDR3 reads CASSSGQGVVFQETQYF. The CDR3 region has the DNA TGTGCCAGCAGTTCGGGACAGGGGGTTGTCTTCCAAGAGACCCAGTACTTC. V gene TRBV6-2 or TRBV6-3 combines with J gene TRBJ2-5; 11 bases are shared with TRBD1. Germline CDR1 reads MNHEY; CDR2 reads SVGEGT. This CDR3 contains 17 residues. After removal of 4 bases from V and 1 base from J, the junction contained 8 bases not matched to a gene.

There are many counts of this clonotype. V is TRBV25-1 and J is TRBJ2-2; D remains ambiguous. The ends were cut back, 1 base at V and 5 bases at J, with 5 bases in the middle. Germline V gives CDR1 MGHDK, CDR2 SYGVNS. There are 13 residues in the CDR3. The CDR3 DNA reads TGTGCCAGCAGTGAATGGGGAACCGGGGAGCTGTTTTTT. Amino acid sequence: CASSEWGTGELFF.

This clonotype was recorded many times. The J gene is TRBJ2-5, the V gene TRBV5-5; a possible D gene is TRBD1 (6 bases). The germline V gene encodes CDR1 SGHKS and CDR2 YYEKEE (reference sequence). Trimming left V 1 base short and J 3 bases short, with 7 bases between. The CDR3 length is 13 residues. The CDR3: CASSLTGKETQYF. Written as DNA, the CDR3 is TGTGCCAGCAGCTTGACAGGGAAAGAGACCCAGTACTTC.

This clonotype has ten or more counts. The rearrangement uses TRBV5-1 and TRBJ1-6, with a possible D match to TRBD1 (6 bases). Trimming removed 5 bases from V and 7 bases from J, with 7 bases in between. Germline CDR1 and CDR2: SGHRS and YFSETQ. The CDR3 has 12 amino acids. CDR3 in amino acids: CASRQGNSPLHF. Here the CDR3 DNA reads TGCGCCAGCAGACAGGGAAATTCACCCCTCCACTTT.

This clonotype was detected only a few times. The rearrangement joins TRBV6-1 to TRBJ1-5, with a tentative D call TRBD1 (6 bases). The CDR3 contains 16 residues. Germline-derived CDR1 and CDR2 are MNHNS and SASEGT. Trimming pared 10 bases from V and 0 bases from J, leaving 19 bases between. The CDR3 sequence is CAIQPLTGNSNQPQHF. In DNA, the CDR3 is TGTGCCATTCAACCCTTGACAGGTAATAGCAATCAGCCCCAGCATTTT.

This chain joins TRBV30 and TRBJ2-3; 9 bases agree with TRBD2. The CDR3 contains 15 residues. CDR1 is GTSNPN, CDR2 SVGIG, per germline (reference sequence). V was clipped by 5 bases and J by 8 bases; unmatched bases: 14. CDR3 DNA: TGTGCCTGGGGTGGGGCCGGGACTAGCCTTCGTACGCAGTATTTT. It translates to CAWGGAGTSLRTQYF.

This clonotype has at least ten counts. This chain links TRBV27 with TRBJ2-7, with 7 bases lining up with TRBD2. CDR1 is MNHEY, CDR2 SMNVEV, per germline (reference sequence). V shed 2 bases and J 3 bases; nucleotides not matched to a gene: 4. This CDR3 contains 14 residues. The CDR3 loop reads CASSLAGANYEQYF. DNA for the CDR3: TGTGCCAGCAGTTTAGCGGGAGCGAACTACGAGCAGTACTTC.

This clonotype was observed many times. The chain couples TRBV20-1 to TRBJ2-7, with D perhaps TRBD2 (7 bases). From germline, CDR1 is DFQATT and CDR2 SNEGSKA (reference sequence). This CDR3 region has 13 residues. V lost 3 bases and J lost 4, with 13 bases in between. CDR3: CSARWGGAYEQYF. The CDR3 DNA sequence: TGCAGTGCTAGGTGGGGGGGGGCTTACGAGCAGTACTTC.

The chain couples TRBV10-2 to TRBJ1-1, with D uncertain. The V and J ends lost 7 bases and 1 base respectively, with 4 bases between them. This CDR3 has 11 residues. Germline V gene sequence: CDR1 WSHSY, CDR2 SAAADI. CDR3 nucleotides: TGCGCCAGCACACAGAACACTGAAGCTTTCTTT. Protein sequence: CASTQNTEAFF.

This clonotype has a handful of counts. The chain has TRBV7-2 and TRBJ2-7; 7 bases line up with TRBD2. V was pared by 3 bases and J by 0 bases, with 5 bases of the junction left unmatched. Germline values: CDR1 SGHTA, CDR2 FQGNSA. The CDR3 is made up of 15 amino acids. CDR3 sequence (DNA): TGTGCCAGCAGCTTTTCTAGCGGACTCTCCTACGAGCAGTACTTC. It codes for CASSFSSGLSYEQYF.

The chain carries TRBV7-2 and TRBJ2-3, with D tentatively TRBD1 or TRBD2 (5 bases each). The ends were cut back, 4 bases at V and 2 bases at J, with 10 bases in the middle. CDR1 SGHTA and CDR2 FQGNSA come from the germline V gene. CDR3 length: 14 residues. This chain's CDR3 is CASSSRGDTDTQYF. CDR3 DNA sequence: TGTGCCAGCAGCTCGAGGGGTGACACAGATACGCAGTATTTT. Full variable domain (missing parts from reference TRBV7-2 and TRBJ2-3): GAGVSQSPSNKVTEKGKDVELRCDPISGHTALYWYRQSLGQGLEFLIYFQGNSAPDKSGLPSDRFSAERTGGSVSTLTIQRTQQEDSAVYLCASSSRGDTDTQYFGPGTRLTVL.

Of note for this clonotype: At one of its ends the junction is not consistent with the germline gene, which may arise from a read error. The rearrangement uses TRBV27 and TRBJ2-3; 7 nucleotides match TRBD1. Germline assignment: CDR1 MNHEY and CDR2 SMNVEV (reference sequence). This CDR3 spans 15 amino acids. For the CDR3, the DNA is TGTGCCAGCAGTGTGACAGGGAGAAGCACAGATACGCAGTTTTTT. Translation gives CASSVTGRSTDTQFF.

The chain employs TRBV20-1 and TRBJ2-3, with 12 bases aligning to TRBD2. In germline, CDR1 is DFQATT, CDR2 SNEGSKA (reference sequence). Losses at the gene ends were 3 bases for V and 5 bases for J; bases not matched to a gene: 3. The CDR3 has 14 amino acids. The CDR3 region has the DNA TGCAGTGCTAGGCCGGGACTAGCGGGAGATACGCAGTATTTT. Protein: CSARPGLAGDTQYF.

This chain joins TRBV11-2 and TRBJ1-4; D is perhaps TRBD1 (5 bases). This CDR3 is 14 amino acids long. Germline assignment: CDR1 SGHAT and CDR2 FQNNGV. V dropped 3 bases and J dropped 3 bases, with 8 bases sitting between them. The CDR3 nucleotides read TGTGCCAGCAGCTTGGGGGTATCTAATGAAAAACTGTTTTTT. It encodes CASSLGVSNEKLFF.

This clonotype has just a few counts. The V gene is TRBV20-1, the J gene TRBJ2-1; TRBD2 aligns across 8 bases. Germline CDR1 DFQATT, CDR2 SNEGSKA (reference sequence). Losses at the gene ends were 1 base for V and 4 bases for J; bases not matched to a gene: 6. The CDR3 is 15 residues long. CDR3 in DNA: TGCAGTGCTAGAGTTATAGCGGGACCGTACAATGAGCAGTTCTTC. Protein: CSARVIAGPYNEQFF.

The rearrangement joins TRBV30 to TRBJ1-1; 11 nucleotides align to TRBD1. The length of the CDR3 is 19 residues. Germline V lookup: CDR1 GTSNPN, CDR2 SVGIG (reference sequence). The trim removed 0 bases at V and 11 bases at J, leaving 23 bases unmatched. The CDR3 nucleotides are TGTGCCTGGAGTGTAAGTCCCTGGACAGGGGGCGTTTCGACCGAAAGGGCTTTCTTT. Translated: CAWSVSPWTGGVSTERAFF.

The chain is built from TRBV28 and TRBJ2-7; a weak D match, TRBD1 (5 bases). Germline loops: CDR1 MDHEN, CDR2 SYDVKM. The CDR3 spans 14 residues. V lost 4 bases and J 1 base, leaving 11 bases between the germline ends. CDR3 sequence: CASSSDSFSYEQYF. In nucleotides, the CDR3 is TGTGCCAGCAGTTCCGACAGTTTTTCCTACGAGCAGTACTTC.

In this sample, this clonotype turned up many times. The chain is built from TRBV11-2 and TRBJ1-2; 9 positions agree with TRBD1. V shed 4 bases, J shed 3 bases, and the junction held 3 bases outside the gene matches. Per germline, CDR1 SGHAT and CDR2 FQNNGV. The CDR3 runs to 14 residues. In DNA, the CDR3 is TGTGCCAGCAGCTCCGGGACAGGGTACTATGGCTACACCTTC. This gives the protein CASSSGTGYYGYTF.